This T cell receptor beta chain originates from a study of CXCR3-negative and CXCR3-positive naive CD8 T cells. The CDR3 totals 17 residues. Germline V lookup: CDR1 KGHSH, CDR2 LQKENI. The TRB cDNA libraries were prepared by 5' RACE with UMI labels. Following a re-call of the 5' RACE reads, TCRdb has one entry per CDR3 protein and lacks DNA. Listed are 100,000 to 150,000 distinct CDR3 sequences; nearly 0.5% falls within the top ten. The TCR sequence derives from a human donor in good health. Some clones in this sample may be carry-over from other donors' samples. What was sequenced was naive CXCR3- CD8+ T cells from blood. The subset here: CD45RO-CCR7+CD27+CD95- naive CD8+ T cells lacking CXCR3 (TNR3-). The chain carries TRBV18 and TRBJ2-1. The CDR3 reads CASSPPVQYGYYNEQFF.